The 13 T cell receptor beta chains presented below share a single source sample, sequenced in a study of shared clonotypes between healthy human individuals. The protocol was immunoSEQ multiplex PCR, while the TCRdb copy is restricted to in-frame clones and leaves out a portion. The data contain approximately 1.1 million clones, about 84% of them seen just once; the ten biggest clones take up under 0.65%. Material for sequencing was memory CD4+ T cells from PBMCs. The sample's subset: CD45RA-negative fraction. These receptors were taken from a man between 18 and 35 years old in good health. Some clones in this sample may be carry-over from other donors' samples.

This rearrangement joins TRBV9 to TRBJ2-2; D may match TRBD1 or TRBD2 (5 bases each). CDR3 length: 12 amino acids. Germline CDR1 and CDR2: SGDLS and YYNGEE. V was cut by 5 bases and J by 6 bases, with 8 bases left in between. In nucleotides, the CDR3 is TGTGCCAGCAGTTTGGGGGCCGGGGAGCTGTTTTTT. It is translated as CASSLGAGELFF.

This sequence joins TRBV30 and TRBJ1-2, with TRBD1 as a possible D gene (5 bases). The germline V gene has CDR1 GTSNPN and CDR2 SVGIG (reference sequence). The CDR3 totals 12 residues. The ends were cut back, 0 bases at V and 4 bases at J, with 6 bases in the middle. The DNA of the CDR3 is TGTGCCTGGAGTGTAGGGGTCTATGGCTACACCTTC. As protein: CAWSVGVYGYTF.

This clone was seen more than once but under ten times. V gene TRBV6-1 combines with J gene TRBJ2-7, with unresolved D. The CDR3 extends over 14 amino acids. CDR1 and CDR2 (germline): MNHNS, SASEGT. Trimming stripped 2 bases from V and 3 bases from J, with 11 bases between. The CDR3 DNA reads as TGTGCCAGCAGTGAAAGTTTTTTGAACTACGAGCAGTACTTC. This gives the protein CASSESFLNYEQYF.

The CDR3 spells CATSIDRETTYEQYF. The CDR3, as DNA: TGTGCCACCAGCATAGACAGGGAAACGACCTACGAGCAGTACTTC. The V gene is TRBV15, the J gene TRBJ2-7; TRBD1 matches at 7 bases. Germline values: CDR1 LNHNV, CDR2 YYDKDF (reference sequence). With 4 bases clipped from V and 2 bases from J, the junction kept 8 bases outside the gene matches. This CDR3 has 15 amino acids. Based on the CDR3 plus reference TRBV15 and TRBJ2-7, the full variable domain is DAMVIQNPRYQVTQFGKPVTLSCSQTLNHNVMYWYQQKSSQAPKLLFHYYDKDFNNEADTPDNFQSRRPNTSFCFLDIRSPGLGDTAMYLCATSIDRETTYEQYFGPGTRLTVT.

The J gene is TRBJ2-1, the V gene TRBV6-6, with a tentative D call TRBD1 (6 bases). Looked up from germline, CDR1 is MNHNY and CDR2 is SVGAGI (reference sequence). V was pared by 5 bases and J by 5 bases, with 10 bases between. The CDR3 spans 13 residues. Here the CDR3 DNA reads TGTGCCAGCAGTGCCGGGACAAACAATGAGCAGTTCTTC. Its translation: CASSAGTNNEQFF.

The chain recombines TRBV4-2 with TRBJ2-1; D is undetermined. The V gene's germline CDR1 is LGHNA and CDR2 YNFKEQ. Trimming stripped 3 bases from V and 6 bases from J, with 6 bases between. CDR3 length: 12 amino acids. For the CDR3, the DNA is TGTGCCAGCAGCCAGTGGGGCAATGAGCAGTTCTTC. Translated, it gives CASSQWGNEQFF.

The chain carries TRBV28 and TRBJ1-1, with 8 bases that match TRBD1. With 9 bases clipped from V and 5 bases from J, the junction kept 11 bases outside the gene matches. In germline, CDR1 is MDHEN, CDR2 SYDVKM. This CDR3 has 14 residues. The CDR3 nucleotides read TGTGCCAGTTGGGCAGGGGGCAGGGGAACTGAAGCTTTCTTT. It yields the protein CASWAGGRGTEAFF.

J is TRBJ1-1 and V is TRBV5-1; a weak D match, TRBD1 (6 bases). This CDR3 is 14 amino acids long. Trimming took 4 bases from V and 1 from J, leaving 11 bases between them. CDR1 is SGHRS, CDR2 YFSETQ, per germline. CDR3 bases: TGCGCCAGCAGCATCGGGGGACAGAACACTGAAGCTTTCTTT. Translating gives CASSIGGQNTEAFF.

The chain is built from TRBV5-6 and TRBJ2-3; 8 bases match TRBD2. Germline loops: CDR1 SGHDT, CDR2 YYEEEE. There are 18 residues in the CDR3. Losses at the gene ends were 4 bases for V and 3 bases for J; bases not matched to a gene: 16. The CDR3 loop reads CASSNGPPGGVGTDTQYF. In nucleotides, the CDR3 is TGTGCCAGCAGCAACGGGCCTCCCGGGGGGGTAGGGACAGATACGCAGTATTTT.

The CDR3 sequence is CASSLARDWTEAFF. CDR3 bases: TGTGCCAGCAGCTTAGCCCGGGATTGGACTGAAGCTTTCTTT. The rearrangement uses TRBV7-9 and TRBJ1-1; no clear D. From germline, CDR1 is SEHNR and CDR2 FQNEAQ (reference sequence). V lost 0 bases to trimming and J lost 5 bases, with 10 bases between them. The CDR3 runs to 14 residues.

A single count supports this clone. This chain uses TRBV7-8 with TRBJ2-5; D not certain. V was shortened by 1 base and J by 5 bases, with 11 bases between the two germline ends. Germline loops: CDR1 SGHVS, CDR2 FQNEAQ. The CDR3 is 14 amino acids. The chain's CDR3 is CASSLERVGETQYF. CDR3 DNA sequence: TGTGCCAGCAGCTTAGAAAGGGTTGGCGAGACCCAGTACTTC.

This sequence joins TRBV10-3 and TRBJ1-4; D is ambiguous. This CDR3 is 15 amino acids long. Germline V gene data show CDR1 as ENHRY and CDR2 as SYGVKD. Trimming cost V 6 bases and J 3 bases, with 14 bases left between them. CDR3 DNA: TGTGCCATCAGCCTGGGTGTCGGCGCTAATGAAAAACTGTTTTTT. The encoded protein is CAISLGVGANEKLFF.

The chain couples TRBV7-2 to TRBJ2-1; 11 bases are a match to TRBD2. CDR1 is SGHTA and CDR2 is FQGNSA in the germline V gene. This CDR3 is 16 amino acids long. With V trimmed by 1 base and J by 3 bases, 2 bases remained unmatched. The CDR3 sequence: CASSLVTSGGYNEQFF. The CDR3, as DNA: TGTGCCAGCAGCTTAGTAACTAGCGGGGGCTACAATGAGCAGTTCTTC.